A selection of T cell receptor beta chains follows, all from one sample in a study of tumor-infiltrating lymphocytes in glioblastoma multiforme. Each CDR3 protein is one row after TCRdb ran MiXCR on the multiplex PCR reads. This table holds almost 15,000 distinct CDR3 sequences, more than 65% found once. Sequencing was done on a sample of brain tumor tissue. The receptor set was obtained from a male donor with glioblastoma. Both conserved end residues are trimmed from each CDR3.

J	V	CDR3
TRBJ2-5	TRBV29-1	SADRDRGSGTQY
TRBJ2-7	TRBV12-3/TRBV12-4	ASSPGSGGGRTYEQY
TRBJ2-3	TRBV12-3/TRBV12-4	ASSLERGRDTQY
TRBJ2-2	TRBV5-1	AISLTGIGEMF
TRBJ2-1	TRBV5-6	ASTLLTGGRPREQS
TRBJ1-1	TRBV29-1	SVEQSNNTGAF
TRBJ2-2	TRBV24-1	ATSEVWPTNTGELF
TRBJ1-2	TRBV6-2/TRBV6-3	ASSCTRLATGYT
TRBJ2-1	TRBV20-1	SATLSVKYNEQF
TRBJ2-7	TRBV4-1	ASSMQGRGEQY
TRBJ2-1	TRBV4-2	ASSQVIAGGLYNEQF
TRBJ2-1	TRBV11-1	ASSPGLAGYNEQF
TRBJ1-2	TRBV20-1	SARDGQVDYT
TRBJ2-3	TRBV28	ASSLRGGMRDTQY
TRBJ2-3	TRBV6-6	ASRRQGIPDTQY
TRBJ2-1	TRBV11-3	ASGSRGKGEQF
TRBJ2-1	TRBV30	TWSVRELLQF
TRBJ2-1	TRBV12-3/TRBV12-4	ASCSYNEQF
TRBJ2-2	TRBV11-2	DSAPSFGQGLAVNTGELF
TRBJ2-7	TRBV29-1	SVEDRNKPRLAGRYEQY
TRBJ2-7	TRBV4-1	ASSQDRDYEQY
TRBJ2-1	TRBV24-1	ATSGGQGFLDEQF
TRBJ1-2	TRBV11-2	ASSLGQAWNGYT
TRBJ2-3	TRBV5-1	ASNFTEGGLDTQY
TRBJ1-3	TRBV4-1	ASSRPDRETGNTIY
TRBJ2-7	TRBV20-1	SASPGTGYEQY
TRBJ1-6	TRBV29-1	SVAGDRASPLH
TRBJ2-2	TRBV7-9	ASRGGDGELF